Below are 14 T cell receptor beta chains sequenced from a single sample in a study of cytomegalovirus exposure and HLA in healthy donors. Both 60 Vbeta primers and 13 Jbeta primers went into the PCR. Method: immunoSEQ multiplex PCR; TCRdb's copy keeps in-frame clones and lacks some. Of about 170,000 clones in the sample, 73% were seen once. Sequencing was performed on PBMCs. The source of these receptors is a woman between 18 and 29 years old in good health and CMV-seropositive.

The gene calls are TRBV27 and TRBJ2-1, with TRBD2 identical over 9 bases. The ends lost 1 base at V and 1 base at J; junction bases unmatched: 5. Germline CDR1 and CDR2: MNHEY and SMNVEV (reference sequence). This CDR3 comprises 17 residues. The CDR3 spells CASSLLTTSGSYNEQFF. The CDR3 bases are TGTGCCAGCAGTTTATTGACAACTAGCGGGTCCTACAATGAGCAGTTCTTC.

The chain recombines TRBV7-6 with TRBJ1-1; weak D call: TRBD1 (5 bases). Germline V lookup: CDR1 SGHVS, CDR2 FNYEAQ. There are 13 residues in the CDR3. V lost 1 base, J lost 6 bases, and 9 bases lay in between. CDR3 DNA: TGTGCCAGCAGCTTAGTTCAGGGATCTGAAGCTTTCTTT. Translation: CASSLVQGSEAFF. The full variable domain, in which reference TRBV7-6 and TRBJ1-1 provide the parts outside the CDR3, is GAGVSQSPRYKVTKRGQDVALRCDPISGHVSLYWYRQALGQGPEFLTYFNYEAQQDKSGLPNDRFSAERPEGSISTLTIQRTEQRDSAMYRCASSLVQGSEAFFGQGTRLTVV.

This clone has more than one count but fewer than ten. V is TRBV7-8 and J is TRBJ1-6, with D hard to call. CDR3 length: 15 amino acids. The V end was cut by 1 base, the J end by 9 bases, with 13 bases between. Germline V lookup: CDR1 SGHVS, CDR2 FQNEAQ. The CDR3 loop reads CASSLESGRGSPLHF. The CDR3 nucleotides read TGTGCCAGCAGCTTAGAGTCGGGGAGAGGTTCACCCCTCCACTTT.

CDR3 residues: CASSPSGGGASTGELFF. For the CDR3, the DNA is TGTGCCAGCTCACCATCGGGAGGGGGCGCAAGCACCGGGGAGCTGTTTTTT. The chain recombines TRBV18 with TRBJ2-2, with a possible D match to TRBD2 (8 bases). V was shortened by 2 bases and J by 4 bases, with 17 bases between the two germline ends. This CDR3 contains 17 residues. Germline loops: CDR1 KGHSH, CDR2 LQKENI.

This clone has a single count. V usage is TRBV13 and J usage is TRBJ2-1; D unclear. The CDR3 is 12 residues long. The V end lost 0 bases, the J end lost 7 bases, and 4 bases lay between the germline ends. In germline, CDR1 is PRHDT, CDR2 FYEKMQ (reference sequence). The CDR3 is CASSLGVNEQFF. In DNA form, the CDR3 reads TGTGCCAGCAGCTTAGGTGTAAATGAGCAGTTCTTC.

The CDR3 coding sequence is TGCGCCAGCACCGGGACAGGGGGCGAGGAGACCCAGTACTTC. This sequence encodes CASTGTGGEETQYF. The genes are TRBV5-1 and TRBJ2-5; 12 bases match TRBD1. The CDR3 is 14 residues long. CDR1 SGHRS and CDR2 YFSETQ come from the germline V gene. With 6 bases clipped from V and 5 bases from J, the junction kept 5 bases outside the gene matches.

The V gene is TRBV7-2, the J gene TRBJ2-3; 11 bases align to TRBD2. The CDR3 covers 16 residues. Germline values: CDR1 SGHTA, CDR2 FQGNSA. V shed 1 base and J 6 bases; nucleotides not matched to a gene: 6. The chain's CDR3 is CASSLEPASGGDTQYF. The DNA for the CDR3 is TGTGCCAGCAGCTTAGAGCCGGCTAGCGGGGGGGATACGCAGTATTTT.

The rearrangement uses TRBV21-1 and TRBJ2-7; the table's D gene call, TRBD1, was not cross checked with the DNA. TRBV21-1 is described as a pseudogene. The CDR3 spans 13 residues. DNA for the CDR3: TGTGCCAGCAGCAAAGGACAGGGCAACGAGCAGTACTTC. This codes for CASSKGQGNEQYF.

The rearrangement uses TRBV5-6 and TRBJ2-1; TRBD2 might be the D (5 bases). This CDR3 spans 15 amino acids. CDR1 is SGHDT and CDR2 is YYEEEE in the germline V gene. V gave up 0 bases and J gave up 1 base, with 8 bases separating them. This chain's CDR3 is CASSLVRASYNEQFF. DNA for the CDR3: TGTGCCAGCAGCTTGGTGCGGGCGTCCTACAATGAGCAGTTCTTC.

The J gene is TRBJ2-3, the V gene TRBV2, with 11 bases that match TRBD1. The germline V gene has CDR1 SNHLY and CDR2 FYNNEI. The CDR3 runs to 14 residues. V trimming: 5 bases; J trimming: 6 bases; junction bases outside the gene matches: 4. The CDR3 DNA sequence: TGTGCCAGCAGTCAGGACAGGGGGCACGATACGCAGTATTTT. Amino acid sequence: CASSQDRGHDTQYF.

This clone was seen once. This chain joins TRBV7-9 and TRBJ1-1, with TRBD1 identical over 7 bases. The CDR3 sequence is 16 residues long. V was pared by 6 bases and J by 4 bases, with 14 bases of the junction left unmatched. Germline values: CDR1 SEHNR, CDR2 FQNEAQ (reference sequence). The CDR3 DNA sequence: TGTGCCAGCAGTCCCGGGCAGGGGGTCATGAGCACTGAAGCTTTCTTT. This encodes CASSPGQGVMSTEAFF.

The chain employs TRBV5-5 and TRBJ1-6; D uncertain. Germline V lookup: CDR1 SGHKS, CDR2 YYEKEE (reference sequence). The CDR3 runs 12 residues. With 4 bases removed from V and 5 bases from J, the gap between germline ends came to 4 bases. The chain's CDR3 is CASSVNNSPLHF. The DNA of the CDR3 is TGTGCCAGCAGCGTTAATAATTCACCCCTCCACTTT.

The CDR3 sequence: CASSFDSLRVGTQYF. The DNA of the CDR3 is TGTGCCAGCAGCTTCGACAGCCTTCGGGTAGGGACCCAGTACTTC. The gene calls are TRBV5-4 and TRBJ2-5, with D possibly TRBD1 on 5 matching bases. The CDR3 extends over 15 amino acids. V lost 2 bases to trimming and J lost 7 bases, with 18 bases between them. CDR1 is SGHNT and CDR2 is YYREEE in the germline V gene (reference sequence). Full variable domain (rest looked up from reference TRBV5-4 and TRBJ2-5): ETGVTQSPTHLIKTRGQQVTLRCSSQSGHNTVSWYQQALGQGPQFIFQYYREEENGRGNFPPRFSGLQFPNYSSELNVNALELDDSALYLCASSFDSLRVGTQYFGPGTRLLVL.

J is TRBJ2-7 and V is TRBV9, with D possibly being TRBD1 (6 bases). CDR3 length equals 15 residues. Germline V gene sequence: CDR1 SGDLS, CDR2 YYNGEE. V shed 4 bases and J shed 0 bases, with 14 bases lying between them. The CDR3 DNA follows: TGTGCCAGCAGCCCGAGACAGGCCGCCTCCTACGAGCAGTACTTC. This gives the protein CASSPRQAASYEQYF.